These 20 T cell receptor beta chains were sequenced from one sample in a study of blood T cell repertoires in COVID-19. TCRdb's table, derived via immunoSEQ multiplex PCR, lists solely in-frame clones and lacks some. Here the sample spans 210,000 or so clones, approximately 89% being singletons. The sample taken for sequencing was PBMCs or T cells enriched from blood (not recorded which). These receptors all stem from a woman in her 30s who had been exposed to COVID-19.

The CDR3 sequence: CASSFQISTDTQYF. CDR3 sequence (DNA): TGTGCCAGCAGCTTCCAGATTAGCACAGATACGCAGTATTTT. The V call is TRBV7-9, the J call TRBJ2-3; D not certain. The V end lost 3 bases, the J end lost 0 bases, and 7 bases lay between the germline ends. CDR3 length: 14 amino acids. Germline assignment: CDR1 SEHNR and CDR2 FQNEAQ (reference sequence).

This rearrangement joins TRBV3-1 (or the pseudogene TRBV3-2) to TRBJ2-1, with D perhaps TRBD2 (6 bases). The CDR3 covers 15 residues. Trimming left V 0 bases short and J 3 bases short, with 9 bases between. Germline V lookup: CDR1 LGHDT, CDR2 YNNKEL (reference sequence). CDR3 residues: CASSQDGSGYNEQFF. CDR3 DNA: TGTGCCAGCAGCCAAGACGGTAGCGGCTACAATGAGCAGTTCTTC.

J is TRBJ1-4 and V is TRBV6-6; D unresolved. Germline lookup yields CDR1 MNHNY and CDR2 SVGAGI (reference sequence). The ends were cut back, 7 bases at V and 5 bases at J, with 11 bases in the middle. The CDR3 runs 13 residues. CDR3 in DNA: TGTGCCAGCAACCCGGAGGCGAATGAAAAACTGTTTTTT. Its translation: CASNPEANEKLFF.

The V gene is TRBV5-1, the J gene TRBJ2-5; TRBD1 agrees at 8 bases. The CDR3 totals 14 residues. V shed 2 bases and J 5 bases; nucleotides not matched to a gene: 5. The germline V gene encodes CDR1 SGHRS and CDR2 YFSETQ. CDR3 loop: CASSFGQGGETQYF. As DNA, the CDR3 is TGCGCCAGCAGCTTTGGACAGGGAGGCGAGACCCAGTACTTC.

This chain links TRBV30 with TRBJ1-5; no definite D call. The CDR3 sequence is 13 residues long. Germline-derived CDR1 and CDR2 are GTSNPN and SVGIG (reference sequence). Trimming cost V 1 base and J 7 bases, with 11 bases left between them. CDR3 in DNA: TGTGCCTGGAGTGCCGGGGTACAGCAGCCCCAGCATTTT. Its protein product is CAWSAGVQQPQHF. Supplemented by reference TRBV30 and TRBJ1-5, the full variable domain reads SQTIHQWPATLVQPVGSPLSLECTVEGTSNPNLYWYRQAAGRGLQLLFYSVGIGQISSEVPQNLSASRPQDRQFILSSKKLLLSDSGFYLCAWSAGVQQPQHFGDGTRLSIL.

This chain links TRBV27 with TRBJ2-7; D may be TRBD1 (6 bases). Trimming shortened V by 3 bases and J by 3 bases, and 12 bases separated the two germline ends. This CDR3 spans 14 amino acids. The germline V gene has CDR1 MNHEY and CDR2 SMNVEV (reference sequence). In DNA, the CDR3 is TGTGCCAGCAGTTTCTCAGGGGTGAACTACGAGCAGTACTTC. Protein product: CASSFSGVNYEQYF.

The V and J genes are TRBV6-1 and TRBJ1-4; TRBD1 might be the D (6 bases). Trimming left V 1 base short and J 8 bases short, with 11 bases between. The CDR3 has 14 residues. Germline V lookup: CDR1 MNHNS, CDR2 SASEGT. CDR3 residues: CASSEGTGREKLFF. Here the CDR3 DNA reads TGTGCCAGCAGTGAAGGTACAGGGCGGGAAAAACTGTTTTTT.

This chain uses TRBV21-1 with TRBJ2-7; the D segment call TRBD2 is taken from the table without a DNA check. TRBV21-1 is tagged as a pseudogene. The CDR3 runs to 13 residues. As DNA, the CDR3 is TGTGCCAGCAGCATCCCGGACTGTTACGAGCAGTACTTC. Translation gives CASSIPDCYEQYF.

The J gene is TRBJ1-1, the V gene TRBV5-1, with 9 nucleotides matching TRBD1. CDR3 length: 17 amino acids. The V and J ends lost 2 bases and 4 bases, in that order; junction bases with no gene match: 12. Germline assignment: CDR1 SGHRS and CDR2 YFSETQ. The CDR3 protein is CASSFFGTGRRGTEAFF. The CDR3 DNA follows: TGCGCCAGCAGCTTCTTTGGGACAGGGCGGCGAGGCACTGAAGCTTTCTTT.

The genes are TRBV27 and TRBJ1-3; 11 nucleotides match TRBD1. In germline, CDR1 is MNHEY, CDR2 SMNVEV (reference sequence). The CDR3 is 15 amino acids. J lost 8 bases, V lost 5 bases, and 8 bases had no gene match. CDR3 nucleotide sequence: TGTGCCAGCAGTACATGGACAGGGGGCGCGGACACCATATATTTT. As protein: CASSTWTGGADTIYF.

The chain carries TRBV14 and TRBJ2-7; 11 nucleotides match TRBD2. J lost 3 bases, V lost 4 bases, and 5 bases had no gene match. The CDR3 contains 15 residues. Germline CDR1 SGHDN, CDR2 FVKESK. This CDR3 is CASSPLAGGSYEQYF. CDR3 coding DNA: TGTGCCAGCAGCCCGTTAGCGGGAGGGAGCTACGAGCAGTACTTC. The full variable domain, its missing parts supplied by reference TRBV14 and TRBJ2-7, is EAGVTQFPSHSVIEKGQTVTLRCDPISGHDNLYWYRRVMGKEIKFLLHFVKESKQDESGMPNNRFLAERTGGTYSTLKVQPAELEDSGVYFCASSPLAGGSYEQYFGPGTRLTVT.

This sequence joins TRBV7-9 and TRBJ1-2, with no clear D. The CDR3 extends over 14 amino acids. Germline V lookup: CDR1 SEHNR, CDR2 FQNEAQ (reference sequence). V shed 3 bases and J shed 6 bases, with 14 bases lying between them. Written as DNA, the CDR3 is TGTGCCAGCAGCTTGGCGGGGATTGGGAATGGCTACACCTTC. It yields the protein CASSLAGIGNGYTF.

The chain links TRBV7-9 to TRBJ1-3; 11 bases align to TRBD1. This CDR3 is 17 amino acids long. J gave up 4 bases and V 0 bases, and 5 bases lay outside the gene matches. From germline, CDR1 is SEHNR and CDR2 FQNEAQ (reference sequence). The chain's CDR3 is CASSLATGTGGGNTIYF. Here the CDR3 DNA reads TGTGCCAGCAGCTTAGCAACCGGGACAGGGGGAGGAAACACCATATATTTT.

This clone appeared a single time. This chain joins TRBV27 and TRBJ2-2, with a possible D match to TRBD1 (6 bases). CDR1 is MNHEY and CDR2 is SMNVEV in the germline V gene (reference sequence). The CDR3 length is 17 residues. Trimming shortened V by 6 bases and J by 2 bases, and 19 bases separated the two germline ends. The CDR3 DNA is TGTGCCAGCAGGGGCGGATCAGGGGCAGGTAACACCGGGGAGCTGTTTTTT. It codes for CASRGGSGAGNTGELFF.

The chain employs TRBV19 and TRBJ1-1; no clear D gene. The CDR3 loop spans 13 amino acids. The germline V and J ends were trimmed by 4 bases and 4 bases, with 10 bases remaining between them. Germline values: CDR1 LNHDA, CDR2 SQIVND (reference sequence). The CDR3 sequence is CASSNPVATEAFF. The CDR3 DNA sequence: TGTGCCAGTAGTAACCCAGTTGCCACTGAAGCTTTCTTT.

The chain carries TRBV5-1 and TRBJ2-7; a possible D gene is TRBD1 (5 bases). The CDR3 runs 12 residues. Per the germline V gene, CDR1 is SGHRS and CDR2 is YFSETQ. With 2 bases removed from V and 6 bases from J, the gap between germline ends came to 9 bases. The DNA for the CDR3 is TGCGCCAGCAGCTTCGACAGAGGCGAGCAGTACTTC. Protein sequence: CASSFDRGEQYF.

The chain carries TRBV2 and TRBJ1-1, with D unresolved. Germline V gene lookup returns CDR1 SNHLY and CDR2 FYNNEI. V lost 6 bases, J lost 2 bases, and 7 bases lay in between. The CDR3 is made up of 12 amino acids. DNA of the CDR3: TGTGCCAGCAGGGAGATTAACACTGAAGCTTTCTTT. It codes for CASREINTEAFF.

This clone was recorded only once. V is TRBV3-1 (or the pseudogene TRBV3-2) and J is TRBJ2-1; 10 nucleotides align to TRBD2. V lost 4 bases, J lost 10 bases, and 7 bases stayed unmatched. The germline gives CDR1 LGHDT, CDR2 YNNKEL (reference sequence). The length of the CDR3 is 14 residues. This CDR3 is CASSLGTSVLEQFF. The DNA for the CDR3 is TGTGCCAGCAGCCTCGGGACTAGCGTTCTCGAGCAGTTCTTC.

CDR3 loop: CASSQSTDTQYF. For the CDR3, the DNA is TGTGCCAGCAGTCAAAGCACAGATACGCAGTATTTT. V usage is TRBV6-2 or TRBV6-3 and J usage is TRBJ2-3; no firm D call. Trimming cost V 5 bases and J 0 bases, with 3 bases left between them. The CDR3 extends over 12 amino acids. The germline V gene has CDR1 MNHEY and CDR2 SVGEGT.

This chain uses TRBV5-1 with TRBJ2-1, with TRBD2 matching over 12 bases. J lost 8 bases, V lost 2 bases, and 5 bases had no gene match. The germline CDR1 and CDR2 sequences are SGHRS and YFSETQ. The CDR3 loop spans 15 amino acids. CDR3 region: CASSLRTSGIDEQFF. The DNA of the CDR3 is TGCGCCAGCAGCTTAAGGACTAGCGGGATCGATGAGCAGTTCTTC. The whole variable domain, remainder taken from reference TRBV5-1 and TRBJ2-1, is KAGVTQTPRYLIKTRGQQVTLSCSPISGHRSVSWYQQTPGQGLQFLFEYFSETQRNKGNFPGRFSGRQFSNSRSEMNVSTLELGDSALYLCASSLRTSGIDEQFFGPGTRLTVL.